These T cell receptor beta chains were read from a single sample in a study of liver allograft versus peripheral blood T cells. In TCRdb, the reads were re-called with MiXCR into one record per CDR3 protein. This sample has 15,000 or so distinct CDR3 sequences, with 25% to 35% found just once. The origin of the receptors is a human patient who had a liver transplant. Some T cells could come from the graft donor. Both conserved end residues are part of each CDR3. Fields, in order: J gene, clone size, V gene, D gene, CDR3 protein, CDR3 DNA. The D gene is left open where the match is weak. Size is omitted from some rows. Given values are once, few, many or a class for expanded clones.

TRBJ2-4,many,TRBV5-6,-,CASSLRTLVKNIQYF,TGTGCCAGCAGCTTGCGGACGTTAGTCAAAAACATTCAGTACTTC
TRBJ2-7,-,TRBV18,-,CASSPDYEQYF,TGTGCCAGCTCACCCGACTACGAGCAGTACTTC
TRBJ2-7,-,TRBV7-9,-,CAGQGGPYEQYF,TGTGCCGGCCAGGGGGGCCCCTACGAGCAGTACTTC
TRBJ1-5,-,TRBV19,TRBD1,CASSIMEGTVLVQPQHF,TGTGCCAGTAGTATCATGGAGGGGACAGTGCTCGTTCAGCCCCAGCATTTT
TRBJ1-2,medium-sized,TRBV6-5,-,CASSSDILGSGYTF,TGTGCCAGCAGTTCCGACATCCTCGGTAGCGGCTACACCTTC
TRBJ1-5,-,TRBV15,-,CATSREIDRYQPQHF,TGTGCCACCAGCAGAGAAATCGACCGATATCAGCCCCAGCATTTT
TRBJ1-4,few,TRBV19,TRBD1,CASSIVGAGQGYEKLFF,TGTGCCAGTAGTATAGTAGGGGCCGGACAGGGATATGAAAAACTGTTTTTT
TRBJ2-2,few,TRBV20-1,-,CSAREEFGGGFISNTGELFF,TGCAGTGCTAGAGAAGAATTTGGAGGGGGGTTCATCTCGAACACCGGGGAGCTGTTTTTT
TRBJ1-6,many,TRBV24-1,-,CATSGGRWENSPLHF,TGTGCCACCAGTGGCGGGAGGTGGGAGAATTCACCCCTCCACTTT
TRBJ1-2,-,TRBV6-5,TRBD1,CASTPSRGQTTNYGYTF,TGTGCCAGCACCCCCTCGAGGGGGCAAACGACTAACTATGGCTACACCTTC
TRBJ1-5,many,TRBV28,-,CASTLGRDLLNQPQHF,TGTGCCAGCACCCTAGGACGGGACCTCCTCAATCAGCCCCAGCATTTT
TRBJ2-7,-,TRBV24-1,-,CATSDPSGEQYF,TGTGCCACCAGTGATCCTTCTGGCGAGCAGTACTTC
TRBJ2-3,medium-sized,TRBV19,TRBD2,CASEVAGGRVDTQYF,TGTGCCAGTGAGGTCGCGGGGGGGCGAGTAGATACGCAGTATTTT
TRBJ1-5,few,TRBV20-1,-,CSASPRDSNQPQHF,TGCAGTGCTAGCCCCCGAGATAGCAATCAGCCCCAGCATTTT
TRBJ1-2,-,TRBV7-3,-,CASSLRGGENYGYTF,TGTGCCAGCAGCTTGAGGGGAGGGGAAAACTATGGCTACACCTTC
TRBJ2-1,medium-sized,TRBV27,-,CASSFPGDNEQFF,TGTGCCAGCAGTTTCCCAGGGGACAATGAGCAGTTCTTC
TRBJ2-1,-,TRBV14,TRBD2,CASSQDLLAGVDEQFF,TGTGCCAGCAGCCAAGACCTGCTAGCGGGAGTGGATGAGCAGTTCTTC
TRBJ2-7,-,TRBV18,-,CASSLAFGVRTYEQYF,TGTGCCAGCTCACTGGCATTCGGGGTTCGGACCTACGAGCAGTACTTC
TRBJ1-2,few,TRBV6-5,TRBD1,CASSYLGTGGNYGYTF,TGTGCCAGCAGTTACCTGGGGACAGGGGGCAACTATGGCTACACCTTC
TRBJ2-5,medium-sized,TRBV13,TRBD1,CASSGRGLIGETQYF,TGTGCCAGCAGTGGCAGGGGGCTTATAGGGGAGACCCAGTACTTC
TRBJ1-4,-,TRBV7-9,-,CASSLVDGGVEKLFF,TGTGCCAGCAGCTTAGTCGACGGGGGAGTGGAAAAACTGTTTTTT
TRBJ2-1,medium-sized,TRBV29-1,-,CSVQDSYNEQFF,TGCAGCGTTCAGGACAGCTACAATGAGCAGTTCTTC
TRBJ2-7,many,TRBV18,-,CASSPQDAKTGEQYF,TGTGCCAGCTCACCCCAAGATGCCAAAACGGGGGAGCAGTACTTC
TRBJ2-1,many,TRBV5-6,TRBD2,CASSRGGEQFF,TGTGCCAGCAGCCGGGGGGGAGAGCAGTTCTTC
TRBJ2-7,-,TRBV6-5,TRBD2,CASSRLALPVAEQYF,TGTGCCAGCAGCAGACTAGCGCTACCGGTCGCCGAGCAGTACTTC
TRBJ1-1,-,TRBV19,-,CASSISWGTEAFF,TGTGCCAGTAGTATAAGCTGGGGGACTGAAGCTTTCTTT